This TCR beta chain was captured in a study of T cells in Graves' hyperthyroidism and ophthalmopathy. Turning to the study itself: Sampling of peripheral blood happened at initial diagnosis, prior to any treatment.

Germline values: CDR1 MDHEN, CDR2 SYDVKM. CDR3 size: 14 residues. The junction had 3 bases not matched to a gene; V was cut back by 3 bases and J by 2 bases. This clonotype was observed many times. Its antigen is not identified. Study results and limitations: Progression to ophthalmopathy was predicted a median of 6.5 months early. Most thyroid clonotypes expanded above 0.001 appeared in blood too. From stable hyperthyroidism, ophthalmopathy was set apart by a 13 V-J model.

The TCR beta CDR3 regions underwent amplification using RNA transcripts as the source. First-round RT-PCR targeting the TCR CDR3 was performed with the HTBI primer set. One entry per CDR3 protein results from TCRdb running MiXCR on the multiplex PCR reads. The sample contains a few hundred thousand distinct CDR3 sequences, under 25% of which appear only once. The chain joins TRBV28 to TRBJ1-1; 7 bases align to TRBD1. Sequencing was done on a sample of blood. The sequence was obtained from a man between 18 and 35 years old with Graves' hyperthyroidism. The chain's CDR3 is CASSLGQRNTEAFF. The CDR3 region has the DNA TGTGCCAGCAGTTTGGGACAGAGAAACACTGAAGCTTTCTTT.